Sequencing of this T cell receptor beta chain was carried out in a study of identical twins. Losses at the gene ends were 5 bases for V and 3 bases for J; bases not matched to a gene: 8. The CDR3 consists of 15 residues. Germline V gene data show CDR1 as MNHEY and CDR2 as SMNVEV (reference sequence). Remarks on this clonotype: Its antigen remains unknown.

Notes on the study in general: Insertions were reduced in abundant cord blood beta clonotypes but not in memory repertoires.

MiXCR, run by TCRdb on the 5' RACE reads, gives a single entry per CDR3 protein. The repertoire holds approximately 600,000 distinct CDR3 sequences, 7.5% to 10% seen once, with around 3.2% in the top ten. A further study also used this sample, focusing on yellow fever vaccine responses in identical twins.

The sequence came from a woman in her late teens or twenties in good health. The chain joins TRBV27 to TRBJ2-7; 9 bases are shared with TRBD2. The sample was PBMCs. The CDR3 sequence: CASSPREGVFYEQYF. In DNA form, the CDR3 reads TGTGCCAGCAGTCCGCGGGAGGGGGTATTCTACGAGCAGTACTTC.